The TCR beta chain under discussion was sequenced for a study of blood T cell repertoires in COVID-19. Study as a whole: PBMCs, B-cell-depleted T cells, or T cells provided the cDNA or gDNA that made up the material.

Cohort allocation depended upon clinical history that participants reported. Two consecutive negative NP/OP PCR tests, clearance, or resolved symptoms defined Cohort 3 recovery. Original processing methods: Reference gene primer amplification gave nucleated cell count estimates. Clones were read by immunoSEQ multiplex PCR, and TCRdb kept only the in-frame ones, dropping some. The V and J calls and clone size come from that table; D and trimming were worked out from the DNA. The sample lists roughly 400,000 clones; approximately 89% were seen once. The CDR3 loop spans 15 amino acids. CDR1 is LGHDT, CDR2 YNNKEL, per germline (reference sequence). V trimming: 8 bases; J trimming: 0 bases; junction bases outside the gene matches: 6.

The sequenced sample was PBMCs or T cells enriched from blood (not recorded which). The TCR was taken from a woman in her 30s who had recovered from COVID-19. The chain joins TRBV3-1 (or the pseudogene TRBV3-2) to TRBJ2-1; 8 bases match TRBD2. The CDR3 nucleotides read TGTGCCAGCCCTATAGCGGGGAGCTCCTACAATGAGCAGTTCTTC. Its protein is CASPIAGSSYNEQFF.